This entry concerns a single T cell receptor (beta chain). What it binds is not known. Using 9.5 to 10 ml of fresh peripheral blood, PBMCs were prepared. Template material for amplifying TCR beta CDR3 regions consisted of RNA transcripts. The HTBI set primed first-round TCR CDR3 RT-PCR. Using its own MiXCR run on the multiplex PCR reads, TCRdb lists one record per CDR3 protein. The top ten hold 40% of the sample, which has approximately 380,000 distinct CDR3 sequences, about a fifth seen once. This sample stems from a study of T cells in Graves' hyperthyroidism and ophthalmopathy. Findings of the study overall: Within blood appeared most thyroid clonotypes that had expanded above 0.001. Before onset, by a median of approximately 6.8 months, the model predicted ophthalmopathy.

This CDR3 comprises 14 residues. The V end was cut by 8 bases, the J end by 6 bases, with 19 bases between. Looked up from germline, CDR1 is MNHEY and CDR2 is SMNVEV (reference sequence). Sequencing was carried out using blood. This rearrangement joins TRBV27 to TRBJ2-5; tentative D call: TRBD2 (7 bases). This TCR was recovered from a man aged 18 to 30 with Graves' ophthalmopathy. The CDR3 loop is CASAPRGGAKTQYF. CDR3 DNA: TGTGCCAGCGCCCCGCGAGGGGGGGCTAAGACCCAGTACTTC.